The rows below give T cell receptor beta chains drawn from one sample of a study of shared clonotypes between healthy human individuals. Clones were read by immunoSEQ multiplex PCR, and TCRdb kept only the in-frame ones, dropping some. This sample carries roughly 490,000 clones, 76% of them seen once, and the ten largest clones take under 15%. Sequenced: PBMCs. These receptors were taken from a woman aged 40 to 49 in good health. Some clones in this sample may be carry-over from other donors' samples. Both conserved end residues are part of each CDR3. A D gene is named only where the DNA matches it firmly. Some rows have no size entry. The others give once, few or many, or a class for an expanded clone.

j_call	d_call	v_call	clone_size	cdr3_nt	cdr3_aa
TRBJ1-1	-	TRBV4-1	-	TGCGCCAGCAGCCAAGATCCGGGTGAAGCTTTCTTT	CASSQDPGEAFF
TRBJ1-1	-	TRBV5-1	-	TGCGCCAGCTTGGGGACGGGAGGGACTGAAGCTTTCTTT	CASLGTGGTEAFF
TRBJ1-2	TRBD1	TRBV5-6	once	TGTGCCAGCAGCTTAACAGGGGGCGCGTTTTATGGCTACACCTTC	CASSLTGGAFYGYTF
TRBJ2-1	TRBD2	TRBV9	-	TGTGCCAGCAGCGTAGCTCCCCAGCGGGAGACCCCTCAGTTCTTC	CASSVAPQRETPQFF
TRBJ2-4	TRBD2	TRBV9	-	TGTGCCAGCAGCCCACCTTGGACTAGCGGGAGCGGGGCCAAAAACATTCAGTACTTC	CASSPPWTSGSGAKNIQYF
TRBJ1-4	-	TRBV27	-	TGTGCCAGCAGGCCTCAGGTTCCCACTAATGAAAAACTGTTTTTT	CASRPQVPTNEKLFF
TRBJ2-1	TRBD2	TRBV10-3	few	TGTGCCATCAGTGAGTCGCTAGCGGGAGAGGGTGATGAGCAGTTCTTC	CAISESLAGEGDEQFF
TRBJ2-2	-	TRBV5-1	-	TGCGCCAGCAGCCCGGACGGGACACCAAACACCGGGGAGCTGTTTTTT	CASSPDGTPNTGELFF
TRBJ2-2	TRBD2	TRBV5-1	-	TGCGCCAGCAGCTCCGTAGCGGGAGACAACACCGGGGAGCTGTTTTTT	CASSSVAGDNTGELFF
TRBJ2-2	TRBD2	TRBV7-3	-	TGTGCCAGCAGCCGAGGACTAGCGGGAGCCACCGGGGAGCTGTTTTTT	CASSRGLAGATGELFF
TRBJ2-5	-	TRBV27	-	TGTGCCAGCAGTTTAGCTTCGGGGACGGGTCGGGAGACCCAGTACTTC	CASSLASGTGRETQYF
TRBJ1-3	-	TRBV2	-	TGTGCCAGCAGTTCCGAGGGGGTAGGAAACACCATATATTTT	CASSSEGVGNTIYF
TRBJ1-2	TRBD1	TRBV19	-	TGTGCCAGTAGTAGGACAGGGGGCTATGGCTACACCTTC	CASSRTGGYGYTF
TRBJ2-6	-	TRBV6-1	-	TGTGCCAGCAGTGCCCTCGGACCGACCTCTGGGGCCAACGTCCTGACTTTC	CASSALGPTSGANVLTF
TRBJ1-4	-	TRBV6-1	-	TGTGCCAGCGCCCCTCGGAGGGGTGGGGTCGAAAAACTGTTTTTT	CASAPRRGGVEKLFF
TRBJ1-3	-	TRBV11-2	many	TGTGCCAGCAGCTTAGCACAGGATGGAAACACCATATATTTT	CASSLAQDGNTIYF
TRBJ2-7	-	TRBV4-1	few	TGCGCCAGCAGCCCCCCTCGAATAGGGTCAGGCTCCTACGAGCAGTACTTC	CASSPPRIGSGSYEQYF
TRBJ1-2	TRBD1	TRBV7-9	few	TGTGCCAGCAGCTCAGTACAGGGGATCGGCGGCTACACCTTC	CASSSVQGIGGYTF
TRBJ2-7	-	TRBV27	-	TGTGCCAGCAGTTTTGGTCCCGAGCAGTACTTC	CASSFGPEQYF
TRBJ2-7	-	TRBV7-6	-	TGTGCCAGCAGCGCTCTGATGGGGCGAGAGCAGTACTTC	CASSALMGREQYF
TRBJ2-1	-	TRBV4-3	few	TGCGCCAGCAGCCAAGCAGGGACCTACAATGAGCAGTTCTTC	CASSQAGTYNEQFF
TRBJ2-7	-	TRBV28	-	TGTGCCAGCAGAAGACCCATTACCGCCTACGAGCAGTACTTC	CASRRPITAYEQYF
TRBJ2-5	-	TRBV2	-	TGTGCCAGCAGCGCCGGGTCCAAAGAGACCCAGTACTTC	CASSAGSKETQYF
TRBJ2-7	-	TRBV7-9	-	TGTGCCAGCAGCTTAGGGACCGCAAACTACGAGCAGTACTTC	CASSLGTANYEQYF
TRBJ1-4	TRBD1	TRBV28	-	TGTGCCAGCAGCCCTGGGACAGGGGCGGGAAAACTGTTTTTT	CASSPGTGAGKLFF
TRBJ2-7	TRBD1	TRBV5-1	-	TGCGCCAGCAGCGTCCGGGACAGGGGGGAGCAGTACTTC	CASSVRDRGEQYF
TRBJ1-4	TRBD1	TRBV5-1	-	TGCGCCAGCAGCTCAGGACAGGGAGGGGGTGAAAAACTGTTTTTT	CASSSGQGGGEKLFF
TRBJ2-1	-	TRBV18	-	TGTGCCAGCTCACCCCGTCCGCTGAATGAGCAGTTCTTC	CASSPRPLNEQFF
TRBJ2-1	TRBD1	TRBV7-2	-	TGTGCCAGCGGAAACGGACAGGGGTACAATGAGCAGTTCTTC	CASGNGQGYNEQFF
TRBJ2-5	-	TRBV14	-	TGTGCCAGCAGCCGGGGGCAAGAGACCCAGTACTTC	CASSRGQETQYF
TRBJ1-5	-	TRBV28	once	TGTGCCAGCAGCTTAGGGTATCAGCCCCAGCATTTT	CASSLGYQPQHF
TRBJ2-7	-	TRBV5-6	-	TGTGCCAGCAGCCCCATCGGCTACGAGCAGTACTTC	CASSPIGYEQYF
TRBJ2-1	-	TRBV11-1	-	TGTGCCAGCAGCTTTGGATTGGGGGCCGGAGATGAGCAGTTCTTC	CASSFGLGAGDEQFF
TRBJ2-7	TRBD1	TRBV30	-	TGTGCCTGGAGACCCAGGGGGTCCTACGAGCAGTACTTC	CAWRPRGSYEQYF
TRBJ1-2	TRBD1	TRBV28	-	TGTGCCAGCAGCCCCACCCCGGGACAGGGGGCTCGGGGCTACACCTTC	CASSPTPGQGARGYTF
TRBJ2-7	TRBD2	TRBV5-1	-	TGCGCCAGCGGACCTACAGCGGGACTAGAATACGAGCAGTACTTC	CASGPTAGLEYEQYF
TRBJ2-5	-	TRBV15	few	TGTGCCACCAGTCGGTTGGGGGGTGAGACCCAGTACTTC	CATSRLGGETQYF
TRBJ2-7	-	TRBV21-1	-	TGTGCCAGCAGCAAAGAGATGGCTAGCGGGGGCTACGAGCAGTACTTC	CASSKEMASGGYEQYF
TRBJ1-4	-	TRBV27	once	TGTGCCAGCTCACCGGGACGGCGTAATGAAAAACTGTTTTTT	CASSPGRRNEKLFF
TRBJ2-1	-	TRBV12-5	-	TGTGCTAGTGGTTTGGGGAGGGGTGAGCAGTTCTTC	CASGLGRGEQFF
TRBJ1-1	-	TRBV28	-	TGTGCCAGCAGTTTATTGGGAGGAGAAGCTTTCTTT	CASSLLGGEAFF
TRBJ2-7	TRBD2	TRBV4-1	-	TGCGCCAGCAGCCAACAACTAGCGGGAGGCGCCTACGAGCAGTACTTC	CASSQQLAGGAYEQYF
TRBJ1-2	TRBD1	TRBV20-1	few	TGCAGTGCCAGACAGACAGGGGACACCTTC	CSARQTGDTF
TRBJ2-1	TRBD2	TRBV29-1	-	TGCAGCGTTGGAGTGACTAGCGGACATGAGCAGTTCTTC	CSVGVTSGHEQFF
TRBJ2-7	-	TRBV15	-	TGTGCCACCAGCAGAACGAGGGAGGCCGCCTACGAGCAGTACTTC	CATSRTREAAYEQYF
TRBJ1-4	TRBD1	TRBV19	few	TGTGCCAGTACTACAGGGGGCCATGAAAAACTGTTTTTT	CASTTGGHEKLFF
TRBJ1-4	-	TRBV30	-	TGTGCCTGTACAGGGACTAGAGGGGAAAAACTGTTTTTT	CACTGTRGEKLFF
TRBJ1-5	-	TRBV9	-	TGTGCCAGCAGCGTAAATCCCTCCGGGGAGCCCCAGCATTTT	CASSVNPSGEPQHF
TRBJ2-2	TRBD2	TRBV28	-	TGTGCCACGAAGCGGGAGTTCGAGGAGCTGTTTTTT	CATKREFEELFF